One sample yielded the 5 T cell receptor beta chains listed below, sequenced in a study of T cells in Graves' hyperthyroidism and ophthalmopathy (dated by TCRdb to between 2017 and 2020). Library preparation used multiplex PCR. The sequencing machine was an Illumina HiSeq 2000. The TCR beta CDR3 regions were amplified from the RNA transcripts. For the first round of RT-PCR on the TCR CDR3, the HTBI primer set was used together with the Qiagen OneStep RT-PCR kit. TCRdb trimmed the raw reads at Q25, called clones with MiXCR and kept productive beta chains. Merged by CDR3 protein, the rows form single entries marked with the most common genes and DNA. The table for this sample lists nearly 600,000 distinct CDR3 sequences; 14% of them were counted only once. The ten top clones hold almost 6% of the sample. What was sequenced was blood. These TCRs come from a woman in her twenties or thirties with Graves' hyperthyroidism that later progressed to Graves' ophthalmopathy.

This clonotype was detected many times. The chain links TRBV7-2 to TRBJ2-3, with D possibly matching TRBD1 (5 bases). CDR1 is SGHTA, CDR2 FQGNSA, per germline. V lost 2 bases and J lost 4, with 13 bases in between. The CDR3 runs 15 residues. CDR3 amino acids: CASSLSRVLADTQYF. The CDR3 DNA sequence: TGTGCCAGCAGCTTAAGCAGGGTCCTTGCAGATACGCAGTATTTT.

Ten or more counts support this clonotype. This chain joins TRBV7-9 and TRBJ1-2; unclear D gene. The CDR3 has 14 residues. Looked up from germline, CDR1 is SEHNR and CDR2 is FQNEAQ (reference sequence). Trimming shortened V by 2 bases and J by 0 bases, and 7 bases separated the two germline ends. The CDR3 coding sequence is TGTGCCAGCAGCTTAAGCGGACCTAACTATGGCTACACCTTC. This encodes CASSLSGPNYGYTF.

This clonotype was recorded many times. The rearrangement joins TRBV24-1 to TRBJ2-3; D perhaps matches TRBD1 (7 bases). Germline CDR1 reads KGHDR; CDR2 reads SFDVKD. The V end lost 3 bases, the J end lost 5 bases, and 14 bases lay between the germline ends. There are 15 residues in the CDR3. This CDR3 is CATSDRRGQGDTQYF. The DNA for the CDR3 is TGTGCCACCAGTGATCGGAGGGGGCAAGGAGATACGCAGTATTTT.

The chain couples TRBV19 to TRBJ1-1, with a weak D call TRBD1 (6 bases). The CDR3 is 13 residues long. V lost 10 bases, J lost 4 bases, and 16 bases lay in between. CDR1 LNHDA and CDR2 SQIVND come from the germline V gene (reference sequence). CDR3 sequence reads: CATEGVVSTEAFF. DNA of the CDR3: TGTGCCACAGAGGGGGTTGTGAGCACTGAAGCTTTCTTT.

A few counts support this clonotype. The chain combines TRBV4-1 with TRBJ1-4, with 9 bases that match TRBD1. The CDR3 has 17 residues. CDR1 is MGHRA and CDR2 is YSYEKL in the germline V gene. Unmatched junction bases numbered 6, after V lost 4 bases and J lost 0 bases. This CDR3 reads CASSLGTGSTTNEKLFF. DNA for the CDR3: TGCGCCAGCAGCCTGGGGACAGGGTCAACAACTAATGAAAAACTGTTTTTT.